This TCR beta chain was observed in a study of T cell repertoires in cytomegalovirus infection. Across the whole study: Indicated by public TCR beta signatures were CMV infection and matching HLA type.

TCRdb itself ran the reads through MiXCR, one entry per CDR3 protein. The table shows around 800,000 distinct CDR3 sequences, with over 25% occurring only once. The CDR3 is 16 residues long. Germline assignment: CDR1 SGHNT and CDR2 YYREEE (reference sequence). The V end was cut by 5 bases, the J end by 2 bases, with 20 bases between. About this clonotype itself: Its antigen is as yet unknown.

This specimen consisted of cultured CD8+ T cells from PBMCs, obtained from culture after CMV antigen stimulation. The clonotype comes from a human donor in good health (CMV status not recorded). Some clones in this sample may be carry-over from other donors' samples. The chain is built from TRBV5-4 and TRBJ2-7; tentatively, D is TRBD1 or TRBD2 (6 bases each). The DNA for the CDR3 is TGTGCCAGCAGTTACCTGGGGGGACAAGACGCCTACGAGCAGTACGTC. Its translation is CASSYLGGQDAYEQYV.